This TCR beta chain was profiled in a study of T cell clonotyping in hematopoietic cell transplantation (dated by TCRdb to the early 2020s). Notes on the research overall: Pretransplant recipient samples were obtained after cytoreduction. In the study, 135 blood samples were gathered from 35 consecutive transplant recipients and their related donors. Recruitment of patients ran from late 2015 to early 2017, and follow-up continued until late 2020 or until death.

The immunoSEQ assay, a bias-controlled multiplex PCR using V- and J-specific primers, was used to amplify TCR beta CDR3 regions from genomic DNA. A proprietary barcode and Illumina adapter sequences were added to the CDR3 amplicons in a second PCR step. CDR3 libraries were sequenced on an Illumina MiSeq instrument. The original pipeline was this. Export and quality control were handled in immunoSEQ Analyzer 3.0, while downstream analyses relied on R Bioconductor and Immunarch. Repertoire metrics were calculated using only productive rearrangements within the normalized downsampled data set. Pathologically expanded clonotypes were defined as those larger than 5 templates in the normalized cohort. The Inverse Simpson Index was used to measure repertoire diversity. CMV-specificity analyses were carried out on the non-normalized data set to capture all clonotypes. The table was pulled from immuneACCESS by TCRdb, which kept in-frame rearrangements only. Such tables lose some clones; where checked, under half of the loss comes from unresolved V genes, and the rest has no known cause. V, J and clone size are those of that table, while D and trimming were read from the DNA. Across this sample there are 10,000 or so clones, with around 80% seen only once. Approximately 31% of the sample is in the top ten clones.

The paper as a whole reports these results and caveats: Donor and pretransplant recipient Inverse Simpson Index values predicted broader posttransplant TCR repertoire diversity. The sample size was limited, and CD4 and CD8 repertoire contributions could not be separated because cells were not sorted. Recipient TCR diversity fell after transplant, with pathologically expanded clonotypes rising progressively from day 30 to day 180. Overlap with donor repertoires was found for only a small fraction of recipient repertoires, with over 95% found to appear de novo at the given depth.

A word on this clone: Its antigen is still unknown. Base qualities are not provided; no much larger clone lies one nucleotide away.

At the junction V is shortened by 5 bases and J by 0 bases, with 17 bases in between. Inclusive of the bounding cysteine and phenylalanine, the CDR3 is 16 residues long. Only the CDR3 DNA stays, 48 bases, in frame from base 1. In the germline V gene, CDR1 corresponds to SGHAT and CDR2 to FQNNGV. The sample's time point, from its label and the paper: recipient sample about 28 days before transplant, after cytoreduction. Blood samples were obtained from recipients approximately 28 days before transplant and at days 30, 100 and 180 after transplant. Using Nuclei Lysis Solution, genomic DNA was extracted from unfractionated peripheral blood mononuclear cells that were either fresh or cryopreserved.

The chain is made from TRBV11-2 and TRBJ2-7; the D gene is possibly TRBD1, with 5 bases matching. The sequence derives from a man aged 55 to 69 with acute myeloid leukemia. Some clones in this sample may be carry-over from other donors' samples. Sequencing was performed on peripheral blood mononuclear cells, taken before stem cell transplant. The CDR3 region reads CASSAWQGISSYEQYF. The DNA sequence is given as TGTGCCAGCAGCGCGTGGCAGGGAATTAGCTCCTACGAGCAGTACTTC.